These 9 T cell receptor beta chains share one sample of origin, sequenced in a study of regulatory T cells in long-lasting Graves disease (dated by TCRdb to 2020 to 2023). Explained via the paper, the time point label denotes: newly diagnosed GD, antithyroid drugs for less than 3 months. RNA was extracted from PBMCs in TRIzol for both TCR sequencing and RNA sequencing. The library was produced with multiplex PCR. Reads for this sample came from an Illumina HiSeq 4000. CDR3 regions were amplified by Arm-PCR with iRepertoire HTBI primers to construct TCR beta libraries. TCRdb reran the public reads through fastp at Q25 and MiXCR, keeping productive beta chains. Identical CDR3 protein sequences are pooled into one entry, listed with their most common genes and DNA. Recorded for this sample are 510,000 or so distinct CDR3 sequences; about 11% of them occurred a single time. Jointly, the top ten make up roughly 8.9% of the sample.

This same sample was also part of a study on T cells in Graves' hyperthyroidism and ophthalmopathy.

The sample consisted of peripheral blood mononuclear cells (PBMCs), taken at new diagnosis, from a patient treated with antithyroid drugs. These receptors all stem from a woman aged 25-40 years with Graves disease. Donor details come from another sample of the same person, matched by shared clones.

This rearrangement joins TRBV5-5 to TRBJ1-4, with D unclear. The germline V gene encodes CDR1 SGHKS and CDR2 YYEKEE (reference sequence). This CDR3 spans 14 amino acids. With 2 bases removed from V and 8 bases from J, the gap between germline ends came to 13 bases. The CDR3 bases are TGTGCCAGCAGCTTTCAAATTGATGGCGAAAAACTGTTTTTT. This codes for CASSFQIDGEKLFF.

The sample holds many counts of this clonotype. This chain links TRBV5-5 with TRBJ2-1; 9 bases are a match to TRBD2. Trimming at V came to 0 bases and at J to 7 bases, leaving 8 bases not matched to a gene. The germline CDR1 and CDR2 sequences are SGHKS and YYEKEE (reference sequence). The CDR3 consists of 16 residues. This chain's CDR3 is CASSLGISGRPNEQFF. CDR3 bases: TGTGCCAGCAGCTTGGGAATAAGCGGGAGGCCAAATGAGCAGTTCTTC.

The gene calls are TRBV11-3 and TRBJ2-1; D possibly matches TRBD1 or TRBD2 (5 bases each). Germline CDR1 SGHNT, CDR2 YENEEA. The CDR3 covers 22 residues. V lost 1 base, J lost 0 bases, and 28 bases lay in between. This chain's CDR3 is CASSLVGVDPGVRRHSYNEQFF. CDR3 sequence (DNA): TGTGCCAGCAGCTTAGTAGGGGTAGACCCCGGGGTACGGAGACACTCCTACAATGAGCAGTTCTTC.

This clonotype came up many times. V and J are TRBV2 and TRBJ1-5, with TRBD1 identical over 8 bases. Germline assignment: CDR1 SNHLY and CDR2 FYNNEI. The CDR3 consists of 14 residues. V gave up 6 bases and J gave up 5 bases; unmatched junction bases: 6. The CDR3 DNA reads TGTGCCAGCAGAACCGACAGGGGTCATCAGCCCCAGCATTTT. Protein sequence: CASRTDRGHQPQHF. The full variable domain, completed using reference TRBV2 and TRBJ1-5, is EPEVTQTPSHQVTQMGQEVILRCVPISNHLYFYWYRQILGQKVEFLVSFYNNEISEKSEIFDDQFSVERPDGSNFTLKIRSTKLEDSAMYFCASRTDRGHQPQHFGDGTRLSIL.

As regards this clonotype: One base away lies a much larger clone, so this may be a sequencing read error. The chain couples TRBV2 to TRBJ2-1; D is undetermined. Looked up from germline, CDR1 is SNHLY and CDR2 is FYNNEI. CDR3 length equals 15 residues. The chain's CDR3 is CTSSDRVKKHNEQFF. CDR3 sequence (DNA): TGTACCAGCAGTGATCGGGTCAAGAAACACAATGAGCAGTTCTTC.

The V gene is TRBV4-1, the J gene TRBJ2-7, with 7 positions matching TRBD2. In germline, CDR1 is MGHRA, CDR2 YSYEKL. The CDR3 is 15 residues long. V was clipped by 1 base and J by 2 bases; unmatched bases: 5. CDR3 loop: CASSQAGGRAYEQYF. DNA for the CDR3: TGCGCCAGCAGCCAAGCGGGAGGTCGAGCCTACGAGCAGTACTTC.

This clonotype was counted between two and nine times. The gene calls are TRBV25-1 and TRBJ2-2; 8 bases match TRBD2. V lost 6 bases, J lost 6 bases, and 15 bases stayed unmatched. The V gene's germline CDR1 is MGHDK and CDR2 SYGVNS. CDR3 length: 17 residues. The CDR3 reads CASSPGRGGRTSGELFF. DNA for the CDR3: TGTGCCAGCAGCCCTGGGCGTGGCGGGAGGACCTCCGGGGAGCTGTTTTTT.

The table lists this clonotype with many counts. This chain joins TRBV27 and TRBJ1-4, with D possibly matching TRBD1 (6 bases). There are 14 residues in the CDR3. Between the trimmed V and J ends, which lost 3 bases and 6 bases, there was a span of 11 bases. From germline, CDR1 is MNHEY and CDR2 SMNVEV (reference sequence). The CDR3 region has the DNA TGTGCCAGCAGTTTCTCCAGGGGCGATGAAAAACTGTTTTTT. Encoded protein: CASSFSRGDEKLFF.

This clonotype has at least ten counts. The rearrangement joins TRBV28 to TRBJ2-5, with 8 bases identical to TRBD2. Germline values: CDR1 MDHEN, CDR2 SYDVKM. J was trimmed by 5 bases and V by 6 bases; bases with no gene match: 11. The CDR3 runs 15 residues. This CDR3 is CASSPHSGTRETQYF. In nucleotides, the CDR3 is TGTGCCAGCAGCCCCCATAGCGGGACACGCGAGACCCAGTACTTC.